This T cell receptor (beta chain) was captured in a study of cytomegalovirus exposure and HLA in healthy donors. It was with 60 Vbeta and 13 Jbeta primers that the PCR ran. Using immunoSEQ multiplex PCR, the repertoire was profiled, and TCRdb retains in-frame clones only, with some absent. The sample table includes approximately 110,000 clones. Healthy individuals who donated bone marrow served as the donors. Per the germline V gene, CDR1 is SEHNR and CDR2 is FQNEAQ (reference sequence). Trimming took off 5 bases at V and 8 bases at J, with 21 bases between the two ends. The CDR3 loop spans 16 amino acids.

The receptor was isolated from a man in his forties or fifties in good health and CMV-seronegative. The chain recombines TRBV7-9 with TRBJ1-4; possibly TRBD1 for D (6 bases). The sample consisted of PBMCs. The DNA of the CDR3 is TGTGCCAGCAGCCGAGGGGGTCGGATGCACATCGAAAAACTGTTTTTT. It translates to CASSRGGRMHIEKLFF.